The 18 T cell receptor beta chains in this list originate from one sample, sequenced in a study of early T cells in non-severe SARS-CoV-2 infection. MiXCR was run by TCRdb on the 5' RACE reads, yielding one entry per CDR3 protein. The data show about 61,000 distinct CDR3 sequences, around 12% seen once. Sample: whole blood, taken at baseline. These receptors all stem from an adult who was a healthcare worker with PCR-confirmed SARS-CoV-2 infection or an uninfected control (not recorded which). The donor label of this sample is uncertain.

The table lists this clonotype with a few counts. This sequence joins TRBV6-5 and TRBJ2-1; D ambiguous. The CDR3 contains 13 residues. Germline values: CDR1 MNHEY, CDR2 SVGAGI. V lost 10 bases and J 5 bases, leaving 15 bases between the germline ends. The CDR3 is CATFSWADNEQFF. The CDR3 bases are TGTGCCACCTTTTCCTGGGCCGACAATGAGCAGTTCTTC.

This clonotype was seen more than once but under ten times. The genes are TRBV5-1 and TRBJ1-2; D is possibly TRBD1 (5 bases). Germline V gives CDR1 SGHRS, CDR2 YFSETQ. This CDR3 spans 16 amino acids. Trimming shortened V by 4 bases and J by 4 bases, and 20 bases separated the two germline ends. In nucleotides, the CDR3 is TGCGCCAGCAGCCCCACCTGGGGGACCTTCTCCTATGGCTACACCTTC. Protein: CASSPTWGTFSYGYTF.

This clonotype was observed a few times. The V gene is TRBV5-4, the J gene TRBJ2-3; TRBD2 aligns across 12 bases. The ends lost 4 bases at V and 2 bases at J; junction bases unmatched: 11. Germline CDR1 SGHNT, CDR2 YYREEE (reference sequence). The CDR3 is 18 residues long. The CDR3 spells CASSPASLAGGSTDTQYF. CDR3 DNA sequence: TGTGCCAGCAGCCCGGCGAGTCTAGCGGGGGGGTCCACAGATACGCAGTATTTT.

This clonotype showed up many times. The chain is built from TRBV12-3 or TRBV12-4 and TRBJ1-2, with TRBD1 identical over 8 bases. The CDR3 spans 17 residues. V was pared by 5 bases and J by 3 bases, with 14 bases of the junction left unmatched. CDR3 DNA sequence: TGTGCCAGCAGTCCAACTTTCCATCAGGGGGCTGACTATGGCTACACCTTC. Protein sequence: CASSPTFHQGADYGYTF.

The J gene is TRBJ2-1, the V gene TRBV6-4; 8 nucleotides agree with TRBD2. Germline V CDR1 and CDR2: MRHNA, SNTAGT. Unmatched junction bases numbered 7, after V lost 4 bases and J lost 5 bases. The CDR3 contains 15 residues. The CDR3 protein is CASSATSAQHNEQFF. The CDR3, as DNA: TGTGCCAGCAGTGCGACTAGCGCGCAACACAATGAGCAGTTCTTC.

The genes are TRBV2 and TRBJ2-7; D not resolved. The V gene lost 6 bases and the J gene lost 3 bases, with 12 bases spanning the gap. The V gene's germline CDR1 is SNHLY and CDR2 FYNNEI. This CDR3 has 13 amino acids. CDR3 in DNA: TGTGCCAGCAGCCCTCGCCCAGACTACGAGCAGTACGTC. Encoded protein: CASSPRPDYEQYV.

This clonotype occurred a few times. This chain uses TRBV25-1 with TRBJ2-1; D might be TRBD2 (6 bases). CDR3 size: 15 residues. Germline V gives CDR1 MGHDK, CDR2 SYGVNS. V was pared by 1 base and J by 4 bases, with 11 bases between. The CDR3 bases are TGTGCCAGCAGTGAATCGGAGGGGAGATACAATGAGCAGTTCTTC. Protein: CASSESEGRYNEQFF.

In its sample, this clonotype was seen many times. The chain couples TRBV7-9 to TRBJ1-1; maybe TRBD1 (5 bases). V lost 6 bases and J 7 bases, leaving 9 bases between the germline ends. The CDR3 extends over 11 amino acids. Per germline, CDR1 SEHNR and CDR2 FQNEAQ (reference sequence). The CDR3 loop reads CASRRQIEAFF. For the CDR3, the DNA is TGTGCCAGCAGGCGACAGATTGAAGCTTTCTTT.

This clonotype has ten or more counts. The genes are TRBV2 and TRBJ1-2; 7 bases match TRBD1. The germline gives CDR1 SNHLY, CDR2 FYNNEI. V was clipped by 6 bases and J by 7 bases; unmatched bases: 8. This CDR3 comprises 13 residues. CDR3 sequence: CASSGQVFGGYTF. In DNA, the CDR3 is TGTGCCAGCAGCGGACAGGTCTTTGGTGGCTACACCTTC.

The genes are TRBV20-1 and TRBJ2-3; 9 bases match TRBD2. The CDR3 length is 14 residues. The V and J ends lost 6 bases and 3 bases, in that order; junction bases with no gene match: 7. Germline values: CDR1 DFQATT, CDR2 SNEGSKA (reference sequence). The CDR3 loop is CSACGGAKTDTQYF. The CDR3 bases are TGCAGTGCATGCGGGGGGGCCAAAACAGATACGCAGTATTTT.

This clonotype was counted a few times. The V and J genes are TRBV4-2 and TRBJ2-3; 7 nucleotides align to TRBD2. The CDR3 is 16 amino acids. Germline V gene sequence: CDR1 LGHNA, CDR2 YNFKEQ. Trimming removed 1 base from V and 2 bases from J; junction bases left unmatched: 6. The DNA for the CDR3 is TGTGCCAGCAGCCAAGTCGGTGGGACTAACACAGATACGCAGTATTTT. This encodes CASSQVGGTNTDTQYF.

The V call is TRBV20-1, the J call TRBJ2-2, with no clear D. The CDR3 has 12 amino acids. CDR1 is DFQATT and CDR2 is SNEGSKA in the germline V gene (reference sequence). With 7 bases removed from V and 2 bases from J, the gap between germline ends came to 8 bases. The CDR3 here is CSVRENTGELFF. The CDR3 DNA sequence: TGCAGTGTAAGAGAAAACACCGGGGAGCTGTTTTTT.

The rearrangement joins TRBV11-1 to TRBJ2-3; 8 bases map to TRBD1. J lost 4 bases, V lost 2 bases, and 5 bases had no gene match. The CDR3 is 15 amino acids. Germline V lookup: CDR1 SGHAT, CDR2 FQDESV (reference sequence). In DNA form, the CDR3 reads TGTGCCAGCAGCTTATCCCAGGGGGCGGCAGATACGCAGTATTTT. Translating it yields CASSLSQGAADTQYF.

J is TRBJ1-1 and V is TRBV7-3; 9 bases are shared with TRBD1. The length of the CDR3 is 15 residues. The V gene end was trimmed by 5 bases and the J gene end by 4 bases; junction bases not matched to a gene: 8. The V gene's germline CDR1 is SGHTA and CDR2 FQGTGA. CDR3 sequence reads: CASSPGQGRSTEAFF. The CDR3 coding sequence is TGTGCCAGCAGCCCTGGACAGGGGAGGAGCACTGAAGCTTTCTTT.

This clonotype has just a few counts. V usage is TRBV27 and J usage is TRBJ1-4; D is possibly TRBD1 (6 bases). CDR1 is MNHEY, CDR2 SMNVEV, per germline (reference sequence). There are 12 residues in the CDR3. The V end was cut by 7 bases, the J end by 10 bases, with 13 bases between. CDR3 in amino acids: CASKGGSAKLFF. DNA of the CDR3: TGTGCCAGCAAAGGGGGTTCTGCAAAACTGTTTTTT. The whole variable domain, filled in from reference TRBV27 and TRBJ1-4, reads EAQVTQNPRYLITVTGKKLTVTCSQNMNHEYMSWYRQDPGLGLRQIYYSMNVEVTDKGDVPEGYKVSRKEKRNFPLILESPSPNQTSLYFCASKGGSAKLFFGSGTQLSVL.

This clonotype was found a few times. The chain combines TRBV5-4 with TRBJ1-6; D possibly corresponds to TRBD1 (6 bases). With 3 bases removed from V and 9 bases from J, the gap between germline ends came to 16 bases. The germline CDR1 and CDR2 sequences are SGHNT and YYREEE (reference sequence). The CDR3 runs to 15 residues. The CDR3 reads CASSWSTGFGSPLHF. CDR3 nucleotide sequence: TGTGCCAGCAGCTGGAGTACAGGGTTCGGTTCACCCCTCCACTTT.

This clonotype was seen only a few times. The rearrangement uses TRBV6-1 and TRBJ1-1; D might be TRBD1 (5 bases). Between the trimmed V and J ends, which lost 0 bases and 0 bases, there was a span of 8 bases. Germline V gene sequence: CDR1 MNHNS, CDR2 SASEGT. The CDR3 spans 15 residues. The chain's CDR3 is CASSEAGPMNTEAFF. The CDR3 DNA follows: TGTGCCAGCAGTGAAGCGGGACCGATGAACACTGAAGCTTTCTTT.

A few counts support this clonotype. The V gene is TRBV7-9, the J gene TRBJ1-1, with no clear D. Germline lookup yields CDR1 SEHNR and CDR2 FQNEAQ (reference sequence). The CDR3 is 19 residues long. V was trimmed by 1 base and J by 4 bases, leaving 25 bases between them. In DNA, the CDR3 is TGTGCCAGCAGCTTAGGATTAGGGAGACCGACGCTACGGGGCACTGAAGCTTTCTTT. Its protein product is CASSLGLGRPTLRGTEAFF.